These T cell receptor beta chains were read from a single sample in a study of blood T cell repertoires in COVID-19. Sequencing used immunoSEQ multiplex PCR; TCRdb keeps in-frame clones, though not all of them. The data show 120,000 or so clones, approximately 74% seen once. Sequencing was carried out using peripheral blood. These receptors originate from a man in his 60s with acute or convalescent COVID-19. CDR3s include the opening cysteine and the closing phenylalanine or tryptophan. Fields, in order: J gene, clone size, D gene, V gene, CDR3 protein, CDR3 DNA. The D gene is left open where the match is weak. Size values are once, few and many counts, or a class for expanded clones, and some rows have none.

j_gene: TRBJ2-5; abundance: NA; d_gene: NA; v_gene: TRBV6-2/TRBV6-3; CDR3aa: CASSPRETQYF; CDR3nt: TGTGCCAGCAGTCCCCGAGAGACCCAGTACTTC
j_gene: TRBJ2-1; abundance: NA; d_gene: TRBD2; v_gene: TRBV6-2/TRBV6-3; CDR3aa: CASSYPRTSGDVNEQFF; CDR3nt: TGTGCCAGCAGTTACCCCCGGACTAGCGGGGACGTCAATGAGCAGTTCTTC
j_gene: TRBJ2-3; abundance: NA; d_gene: NA; v_gene: TRBV19; CDR3aa: CASSTIVEDTQYF; CDR3nt: TGTGCCAGTAGTACTATAGTTGAAGATACGCAGTATTTT
j_gene: TRBJ1-4; abundance: few; d_gene: TRBD1; v_gene: TRBV25-1; CDR3aa: CASSPGQGATNEKLFF; CDR3nt: TGTGCCAGCAGTCCAGGACAGGGAGCGACTAATGAAAAACTGTTTTTT
j_gene: TRBJ1-6; abundance: NA; d_gene: NA; v_gene: TRBV2; CDR3aa: CARRQVLSYNSPLHF; CDR3nt: TGTGCCCGCAGACAAGTCCTCTCCTATAATTCACCCCTCCACTTT
j_gene: TRBJ1-5; abundance: NA; d_gene: NA; v_gene: TRBV7-2; CDR3aa: CASSFGGINQPQHF; CDR3nt: TGTGCCAGCAGCTTTGGGGGGATCAATCAGCCCCAGCATTTT
j_gene: TRBJ2-7; abundance: once; d_gene: TRBD2; v_gene: TRBV6-5; CDR3aa: CASSLSGGTRYEQYF; CDR3nt: TGTGCCAGCAGTCTTAGCGGGGGTACCCGCTACGAGCAGTACTTC
j_gene: TRBJ2-4; abundance: NA; d_gene: NA; v_gene: TRBV5-1; CDR3aa: CASSPTSSRAKNIQYF; CDR3nt: TGCGCCAGCAGCCCGACATCTTCCCGGGCCAAAAACATTCAGTACTTC
j_gene: TRBJ2-1; abundance: NA; d_gene: NA; v_gene: TRBV15; CDR3aa: CATSRARGAGGNEQFF; CDR3nt: TGTGCCACCAGCAGAGCGCGGGGGGCAGGGGGCAATGAGCAGTTCTTC
j_gene: TRBJ2-7; abundance: NA; d_gene: TRBD1; v_gene: TRBV6-1; CDR3aa: CASSEGQGRLSYEQYF; CDR3nt: TGTGCCAGCAGCGAAGGACAGGGGCGATTATCCTACGAGCAGTACTTC
j_gene: TRBJ2-5; abundance: NA; d_gene: TRBD2; v_gene: TRBV5-1; CDR3aa: CASSAGVGGYETQYF; CDR3nt: TGCGCCAGCAGCGCCGGTGTGGGGGGGTACGAGACCCAGTACTTC
j_gene: TRBJ1-5; abundance: NA; d_gene: TRBD1; v_gene: TRBV3-1/TRBV3-2; CDR3aa: CASSQDGAGGVQPQHF; CDR3nt: TGTGCCAGCAGCCAAGATGGTGCAGGGGGCGTTCAGCCCCAGCATTTT
j_gene: TRBJ2-2; abundance: NA; d_gene: TRBD1; v_gene: TRBV19; CDR3aa: CATTPPGQGNTGELFF; CDR3nt: TGTGCCACCACCCCTCCGGGACAGGGGAACACCGGGGAGCTGTTTTTT
j_gene: TRBJ1-2; abundance: NA; d_gene: TRBD1; v_gene: TRBV7-9; CDR3aa: CASSAETGGNNYGYTF; CDR3nt: TGTGCCAGCAGCGCAGAGACAGGGGGAAATAACTATGGCTACACCTTC
j_gene: TRBJ1-1; abundance: NA; d_gene: NA; v_gene: TRBV7-8; CDR3aa: CASSFQKNTEAFF; CDR3nt: TGTGCCAGCAGCTTCCAGAAGAACACTGAAGCTTTCTTT
j_gene: TRBJ2-5; abundance: many; d_gene: NA; v_gene: TRBV10-3; CDR3aa: CAISDPGFQGETQYF; CDR3nt: TGTGCCATCAGTGATCCGGGGTTCCAAGGGGAGACCCAGTACTTC